The 10 T cell receptor beta chains presented below share a single source sample, sequenced in a study of T-cell reconstitution after alpha-beta-depleted transplantation in children. Preparation of the TCRbeta library was carried out with unique molecular identifiers. TCRdb processed the PCR reads anew with MiXCR; each CDR3 protein has one entry. Altogether hundreds of thousands of distinct CDR3 sequences are present, around 16% being singletons, with the ten largest covering around two fifths. Sequenced here: PBMCs, mostly from graft donor cells, sampled 360 days after TCRalphabeta/CD19-depleted stem cell transplant. The receptors come from a male patient aged 2 to 10 who had a stem cell transplant for acute lymphoblastic leukemia, so the T cells may come from the graft donor.

The table lists this clonotype with many counts. V and J are TRBV4-1 and TRBJ2-5; TRBD2 agrees at 11 bases. Germline V lookup: CDR1 MGHRA, CDR2 YSYEKL. This CDR3 spans 15 amino acids. Unmatched junction bases numbered 4, after V lost 6 bases and J lost 1 base. The CDR3 DNA reads as TGCGCCAGCAGTCGGACTAGCGGGTTCCAAGAGACCCAGTACTTC. Translated, it gives CASSRTSGFQETQYF.

J is TRBJ2-1 and V is TRBV6-5; 13 nucleotides agree with TRBD2. V lost 1 base to trimming and J lost 9 bases; unmatched junction nucleotides: 6. The CDR3 runs 16 residues. Germline V gene data show CDR1 as MNHEY and CDR2 as SVGAGI. The CDR3 here is CASSYLLAGGPGEQFF. In nucleotides, the CDR3 is TGTGCCAGCAGTTACTTACTAGCGGGAGGGCCTGGTGAGCAGTTCTTC.

V is TRBV7-2 and J is TRBJ2-1, with 10 bases fitting TRBD2. The CDR3 extends over 16 amino acids. Unmatched junction bases numbered 5, after V lost 0 bases and J lost 6 bases. Germline CDR1 reads SGHTA; CDR2 reads FQGNSA. The CDR3 protein is CASSLAWSGRANEQFF. The CDR3 DNA follows: TGTGCCAGCAGCTTAGCTTGGAGCGGGAGGGCCAATGAGCAGTTCTTC. Supplemented by reference TRBV7-2 and TRBJ2-1, the full variable domain reads GAGVSQSPSNKVTEKGKDVELRCDPISGHTALYWYRQSLGQGLEFLIYFQGNSAPDKSGLPSDRFSAERTGGSVSTLTIQRTQQEDSAVYLCASSLAWSGRANEQFFGPGTRLTVL.

The rearrangement joins TRBV20-1 to TRBJ2-7; the match to TRBD1 covers 9 bases. Germline lookup yields CDR1 DFQATT and CDR2 SNEGSKA (reference sequence). There are 12 residues in the CDR3. V lost 3 bases, J lost 6 bases, and 3 bases stayed unmatched. This CDR3 reads CSARGQGLEQYF. In nucleotides, the CDR3 is TGCAGTGCTAGGGGACAGGGCCTCGAGCAGTACTTC.

A few counts support this clonotype. The rearrangement uses TRBV4-1 and TRBJ2-3; D may be TRBD2 (6 bases). Looked up from germline, CDR1 is MGHRA and CDR2 is YSYEKL. The CDR3 spans 16 residues. V shed 3 bases and J shed 0 bases, with 13 bases lying between them. This CDR3 reads CASSHRAGRSTDTQYF. The CDR3 DNA is TGCGCCAGCAGCCATCGAGCGGGTCGGAGCACAGATACGCAGTATTTT.

This clonotype was picked up a small number of times. The rearrangement links TRBV27 to TRBJ2-1; perhaps TRBD1 as D (5 bases). The CDR3 contains 14 residues. The germline CDR1 and CDR2 sequences are MNHEY and SMNVEV (reference sequence). V shed 3 bases and J shed 9 bases, with 15 bases lying between them. The CDR3 DNA sequence: TGTGCCAGCAGTTTCACAGTCTATAGGGGTGAGCAGTTCTTC. It encodes CASSFTVYRGEQFF.

This clonotype was recorded at least ten times. The chain carries TRBV12-3 or TRBV12-4 and TRBJ1-6, with D possibly TRBD1 on 5 matching bases. The CDR3 has 14 residues. V was pared by 4 bases and J by 7 bases, with 11 bases between. The CDR3 reads CASSSHNRNSPLHF. DNA of the CDR3: TGTGCCAGCAGTTCACACAACAGGAATTCACCCCTCCACTTT.

V usage is TRBV5-1 and J usage is TRBJ2-1; TRBD1 agrees at 7 bases. The germline gives CDR1 SGHRS, CDR2 YFSETQ. The CDR3 is 14 amino acids. With 8 bases clipped from V and 8 bases from J, the junction kept 13 bases outside the gene matches. CDR3 sequence (DNA): TGCGCCAGAAGCCCGGGACAGTACATCCATGAGCAGTTCTTC. Translation: CARSPGQYIHEQFF.

This clonotype was counted only a few times. V usage is TRBV20-1 and J usage is TRBJ2-7; a weak D match, TRBD2 (7 bases). The CDR3 runs 18 residues. From germline, CDR1 is DFQATT and CDR2 SNEGSKA (reference sequence). Trimming shortened V by 0 bases and J by 6 bases, and 27 bases separated the two germline ends. The CDR3 protein is CSARDRGRAGVYSIEQYF. The CDR3 nucleotides are TGCAGTGCTAGAGATAGGGGGAGGGCGGGAGTTTATTCGATCGAGCAGTACTTC.

This clonotype was seen more than once but under ten times. The CDR3 region is CASSFGLKDYEQYF. In DNA, the CDR3 is TGCGCCAGCAGCTTCGGACTAAAGGACTACGAGCAGTACTTC. The chain carries TRBV5-1 and TRBJ2-7; D perhaps matches TRBD2 (6 bases). Trimming left V 2 bases short and J 3 bases short, with 12 bases between. Germline V CDR1 and CDR2: SGHRS, YFSETQ. This CDR3 spans 14 amino acids. The full variable domain, with the rest looked up from reference TRBV5-1 and TRBJ2-7, is KAGVTQTPRYLIKTRGQQVTLSCSPISGHRSVSWYQQTPGQGLQFLFEYFSETQRNKGNFPGRFSGRQFSNSRSEMNVSTLELGDSALYLCASSFGLKDYEQYFGPGTRLTVT.